This TCR beta chain stems from a study of cytomegalovirus exposure and HLA in healthy donors. CDR3 size: 14 residues. The V gene's germline CDR1 is SQVTM and CDR2 ANQGSEA. In the PCR, 60 Vbeta and 13 Jbeta primers were used. Repertoires were generated with immunoSEQ multiplex PCR, while TCRdb's copy carries only in-frame clones and drops some. Here the sample spans under 200,000 clones, about two thirds being singletons. This clonotype was sampled from a woman younger than 35 in good health and CMV-seropositive. This chain connects TRBV29-1 to TRBJ2-5; maybe TRBD2 (5 bases). TRBJ2-7 explains the end of the DNA better; the J call may be wrong. The sequenced sample was PBMCs. CDR3 loop: CSVAQRAVAYEQYF. CDR3 in DNA: TGCAGCGTCGCGCAGAGGGCGGTAGCCTACGAGCAGTACTTC.